Detailed here is one T cell receptor (beta chain). Samples underwent the assay at deep level. Genomic DNA of every subset was divided equally among multiple immunoSEQ plates. Source study methods: Junction-only sequences without quality scores came from ImmunoSEQ, so filtering differed. Method: immunoSEQ multiplex PCR; TCRdb's copy keeps in-frame clones and lacks some. The V and J calls and clone size are taken from that table; D and trimming were inferred from the DNA. Here the sample spans about 1.5 million clones, 98% being singletons. This sample is drawn from a study of shared clonotypes between healthy human individuals. The CDR3 has 15 residues. V was pared by 5 bases and J by 1 base, with 15 bases between. The germline V gene has CDR1 SQVTM and CDR2 ANQGSEA.

V gene TRBV29-1 combines with J gene TRBJ2-1, with TRBD1 as a possible D gene (6 bases). Sequences were obtained from naive CD4+ T cells sorted from blood. Regarding subset: CD45RA+ positively selected. The TCR sequence derives from a man younger than 40 in good health. The CDR3 coding sequence is TGCAGCGTTCGAGGGGGAGACAATTCCTACAATGAGCAGTTCTTC. Translating gives CSVRGGDNSYNEQFF.